What follows are 27 T cell receptor beta chains derived from one specimen sequenced in a study of regulatory T cells in long-lasting Graves disease. For TCR beta, libraries came from iRepertoire HTBI primers and Arm-PCR of CDR3 regions. TCRdb re-analysed the multiplex PCR reads in MiXCR, keeping a single row per CDR3 protein. This sample yields around 250,000 distinct CDR3 sequences, of which around a sixth are seen a single time; 12% to 15% belongs to the top ten. Stated time point: newly diagnosed GD, antithyroid drugs for less than 3 months. RNA extracted from PBMCs served as the sequencing template. This sample also appeared in a second study, on T cells in Graves' hyperthyroidism and ophthalmopathy.

Specimen: peripheral blood mononuclear cells (PBMCs), collected at new diagnosis, from a patient treated with antithyroid drugs. These TCRs come from a woman aged 25 to 45 with Graves disease.

Many counts were recorded for this clonotype. The genes are TRBV10-1 and TRBJ2-1, with 8 bases that match TRBD2. The CDR3 runs 15 residues. Per the germline V gene, CDR1 is WNHNN and CDR2 is SYGVQD (reference sequence). The junction had 7 bases not matched to a gene; V was cut back by 5 bases and J by 4 bases. The DNA of the CDR3 is TGCGCCAGCAGTAGGTTTAGCGGGGATTACAATGAGCAGTTCTTC. Translated: CASSRFSGDYNEQFF.

This clonotype was seen only a few times. This sequence joins TRBV4-1 and TRBJ2-3, with 8 bases aligning to TRBD1. Germline V CDR1 and CDR2: MGHRA, YSYEKL. The CDR3 sequence is 16 residues long. V was clipped by 1 base and J by 4 bases; unmatched bases: 7. The CDR3 nucleotides are TGCGCCAGCAGCCAAGGGAACAGGGGGAGGTCAGATACGCAGTATTTT. This encodes CASSQGNRGRSDTQYF.

This clonotype was observed many times. This sequence joins TRBV20-1 and TRBJ2-5; unclear D gene. This CDR3 has 13 residues. V was shortened by 0 bases and J by 1 base, with 6 bases between the two germline ends. Germline CDR1 reads DFQATT; CDR2 reads SNEGSKA (reference sequence). The CDR3 here is CSARDLLQETQYF. The DNA for the CDR3 is TGCAGTGCTAGAGACCTACTCCAAGAGACCCAGTACTTC.

This clonotype appeared many times. J is TRBJ1-5 and V is TRBV6-1, with D hard to call. CDR3 length equals 15 residues. CDR1 and CDR2 from the germline V gene are MNHNS and SASEGT. Trimming removed 6 bases from V and 11 bases from J, with 23 bases in between. The CDR3 DNA follows: TGTGCCAGCAGGCCCCCGGGGAGGGCAAGAAGGTCCCAGCATTTT. Amino acids: CASRPPGRARRSQHF.

This clonotype was detected many times. The V call is TRBV20-1, the J call TRBJ1-1; TRBD1 matches at 11 bases. The CDR3 is 18 amino acids. V lost 0 bases and J lost 5; bases outside the gene matches: 14. CDR1 and CDR2 (germline): DFQATT, SNEGSKA (reference sequence). CDR3 DNA sequence: TGCAGTGCTAGAGATTCAAAGTTTGGACAGGGGGCGCGGACTGAAGCTTTCTTT. It is translated as CSARDSKFGQGARTEAFF.

This clonotype has at least ten counts. V is TRBV20-1 and J is TRBJ1-2, with no clear D. Germline loops: CDR1 DFQATT, CDR2 SNEGSKA (reference sequence). The CDR3 contains 12 residues. The germline V and J ends were trimmed by 2 bases and 6 bases, with 10 bases remaining between them. CDR3 bases: TGCAGTGCTAGAAACGGGTTTGATGGCTACACCTTC. It yields the protein CSARNGFDGYTF.

The table lists this clonotype with many counts. This chain links TRBV4-1 with TRBJ1-1, with no clear D. The CDR3 extends over 14 amino acids. V was shortened by 1 base and J by 0 bases, with 6 bases between the two germline ends. The germline gives CDR1 MGHRA, CDR2 YSYEKL. The CDR3 bases are TGCGCCAGCAGCCAAGTAGGAATGAACACTGAAGCTTTCTTT. Protein product: CASSQVGMNTEAFF.

This clonotype was counted many times. This chain links TRBV27 with TRBJ2-3; D is undetermined. The CDR3 sequence is 17 residues long. From germline, CDR1 is MNHEY and CDR2 SMNVEV (reference sequence). The ends were cut back, 5 bases at V and 4 bases at J, with 22 bases in the middle. This CDR3 reads CASSPNLKDRTADTQYF. The CDR3, as DNA: TGTGCCAGCAGTCCGAACCTAAAGGACCGAACGGCAGATACGCAGTATTTT.

The sample holds many counts of this clonotype. At one end the junction does not follow the germline gene, possibly because of a read error. This chain uses TRBV20-1 with TRBJ2-5; TRBD2 aligns across 8 bases. CDR3 length equals 15 residues. Germline-derived CDR1 and CDR2 are DFQATT and SNEGSKA (reference sequence). This CDR3 reads CSAPAPRGGREIQYF. The CDR3 bases are TGCAGTGCCCCAGCCCCACGGGGGGGCCGTGAGATCCAGTACTTC.

The chain is built from TRBV11-2 and TRBJ1-1; possibly TRBD1 for D (6 bases). The CDR3 runs to 15 residues. Trimming took 4 bases from V and 6 from J, leaving 18 bases between them. Per germline, CDR1 SGHAT and CDR2 FQNNGV. The CDR3 sequence is CASSSSGQGSAEAFF. CDR3 sequence (DNA): TGTGCCAGCAGCTCCTCGGGACAAGGATCGGCTGAAGCTTTCTTT.

In regard to this clonotype: Given a much more abundant clone one base away, this may be a read error. The genes are TRBV5-8 and TRBJ1-3; 7 bases fit TRBD1. This CDR3 comprises 15 residues. The V gene end was trimmed by 5 bases and the J gene end by 2 bases; junction bases not matched to a gene: 7. Germline V gene data show CDR1 as SGHTS and CDR2 as YDEGEE. CDR3 sequence reads: CASSTGQNPGNTIYF. The CDR3 nucleotides are TGTGCCAGCAGTACGGGACAGAACCCTGGAAACACCATATATTTT.

This clonotype was recorded many times. V usage is TRBV7-8 and J usage is TRBJ2-2; 7 bases are shared with TRBD2. This CDR3 contains 14 residues. Germline CDR1 and CDR2: SGHVS and FQNEAQ. J gave up 5 bases and V 0 bases, and 0 bases lay outside the gene matches. CDR3 nucleotide sequence: TGTGCCAGCAGCTTAGCGGGGGGGACCGGGGAGCTGTTTTTT. This encodes CASSLAGGTGELFF.

This clonotype was detected ten times or more. The chain recombines TRBV7-9 with TRBJ2-5; 8 bases map to TRBD2. The germline gives CDR1 SEHNR, CDR2 FQNEAQ (reference sequence). V lost 5 bases and J lost 5; bases outside the gene matches: 7. The CDR3 contains 14 residues. The CDR3 coding sequence is TGTGCCAGCAGCGGGACTAGGGTTATCGAGACCCAGTACTTC. This gives the protein CASSGTRVIETQYF. Complete variable domain (other parts from reference TRBV7-9 and TRBJ2-5): DTGVSQNPRHKITKRGQNVTFRCDPISEHNRLYWYRQTLGQGPEFLTYFQNEAQLEKSRLLSDRFSAERPKGSFSTLEIQRTEQGDSAMYLCASSGTRVIETQYFGPGTRLLVL.

This clonotype was observed at least ten times. This rearrangement joins TRBV2 to TRBJ2-7; the match to TRBD1 covers 7 bases. Trimming at V came to 5 bases and at J to 9 bases, leaving 4 bases not matched to a gene. Germline CDR1 reads SNHLY; CDR2 reads FYNNEI. The CDR3 has 11 amino acids. The CDR3 DNA sequence: TGTGCCAGCAGTCCACGGGACAGGCAGTACTTC. Translating it yields CASSPRDRQYF.

This clonotype has at least ten counts. The chain combines TRBV27 with TRBJ2-7, with TRBD1 identical over 7 bases. Trimming took 3 bases from V and 2 from J; bases not matched to a gene: 4. CDR1 is MNHEY, CDR2 SMNVEV, per germline (reference sequence). The CDR3 spans 14 residues. CDR3 in DNA: TGTGCCAGCAGTTTCGTGGGACAGCCCTACGAGCAGTACTTC. Its translation: CASSFVGQPYEQYF.

Of note for this clonotype: A far larger clone is one base from this, pointing to a likely read error. The V gene is TRBV6-1, the J gene TRBJ1-1; TRBD1 agrees at 7 bases. With V trimmed by 6 bases and J by 9 bases, 16 bases remained unmatched. Germline lookup yields CDR1 MNHNS and CDR2 SASEGT. The CDR3 is made up of 15 amino acids. The CDR3 protein is CASSPDRERWTKAFF. DNA of the CDR3: TGTGCCAGCAGCCCTGACAGGGAGAGGTGGACTAAAGCTTTCTTT.

There are a few counts of this clonotype. The chain combines TRBV15 with TRBJ2-3; perhaps D is TRBD1 or TRBD2 (6 bases each). Trimming took 1 base from V and 8 from J, leaving 10 bases between them. This CDR3 is built from 13 residues. Germline-derived CDR1 and CDR2 are LNHNV and YYDKDF (reference sequence). CDR3 DNA sequence: TGTGCCACCAGCAGAGCCGAGGGGGGTACGCAGTATTTT. It encodes CATSRAEGGTQYF.

There are many counts of this clonotype. The rearrangement joins TRBV7-9 to TRBJ1-5, with no clear D. The CDR3 totals 13 residues. With 1 base removed from V and 6 bases from J, the gap between germline ends came to 7 bases. CDR1 and CDR2 from the germline V gene are SEHNR and FQNEAQ (reference sequence). The CDR3 sequence: CASSLVPGQPQHF. The DNA of the CDR3 is TGTGCCAGCAGCTTAGTGCCGGGTCAGCCCCAGCATTTT.

This clonotype was detected ten times or more. This chain's CDR3 is CASSEFPREQYF. The CDR3, as DNA: TGTGCCAGCAGTGAATTTCCCCGCGAGCAGTACTTC. The V and J genes are TRBV2 and TRBJ2-7; D uncertain. Looked up from germline, CDR1 is SNHLY and CDR2 is FYNNEI. V dropped 2 bases and J dropped 6 bases, with 8 bases sitting between them. The CDR3 consists of 12 residues. Supplemented by reference TRBV2 and TRBJ2-7, the full variable domain reads EPEVTQTPSHQVTQMGQEVILRCVPISNHLYFYWYRQILGQKVEFLVSFYNNEISEKSEIFDDQFSVERPDGSNFTLKIRSTKLEDSAMYFCASSEFPREQYFGPGTRLTVT.

The J gene is TRBJ1-5, the V gene TRBV29-1; 10 positions agree with TRBD1. The J segment lost 3 bases and the V segment lost 3 bases, leaving 5 bases of the junction unmatched. This CDR3 is built from 15 residues. The V gene's germline CDR1 is SQVTM and CDR2 ANQGSEA. The CDR3 spells CSVDTGTGVNQPQHF. CDR3 nucleotide sequence: TGCAGCGTTGATACCGGGACAGGGGTCAATCAGCCCCAGCATTTT.

In its sample, this clonotype was seen many times. The chain joins TRBV5-1 to TRBJ1-5; D uncertain. V was pared by 4 bases and J by 3 bases, with 11 bases between. CDR1 and CDR2 (germline): SGHRS, YFSETQ. CDR3 size: 14 residues. The CDR3 region has the DNA TGCGCCAGCAGCCCTGGCAGCTACAATCAGCCCCAGCATTTT. It translates to CASSPGSYNQPQHF.

This clonotype was seen ten or more times. J is TRBJ2-2 and V is TRBV13; 8 bases are shared with TRBD1. V dropped 5 bases and J dropped 6; count of bases not matched to a gene: 11. The length of the CDR3 is 16 residues. Germline CDR1 and CDR2: PRHDT and FYEKMQ (reference sequence). The CDR3 region has the DNA TGTGCCAGCAGCCAAAGGGGGCAGGGGGCGTCCGGGGAGCTGTTTTTT. It yields the protein CASSQRGQGASGELFF.

In the case of this clonotype: A read error may be the cause here, since a much bigger clone is one base away. V is TRBV4-1 and J is TRBJ2-3; TRBD2 is a possible D gene (5 bases). CDR1 and CDR2 from the germline V gene are MGHRA and YSYEKL. This CDR3 is built from 14 residues. The CDR3 reads CTSSPPEGTDTQYF. CDR3 DNA: TGCACCAGCAGCCCCCCGGAGGGCACAGATACGCAGTATTTT.

This clonotype was picked up a small number of times. The chain carries TRBV10-3 and TRBJ2-5; D may be TRBD1 (6 bases). The CDR3 covers 14 residues. Germline values: CDR1 ENHRY, CDR2 SYGVKD. Trimming left V 6 bases short and J 1 base short, with 12 bases between. The CDR3 DNA reads TGTGCCATCAGATCAGGGGCCCGCCAAGAGACCCAGTACTTC. Translated, it gives CAIRSGARQETQYF.

This chain uses TRBV11-2 with TRBJ2-4; no clear D. V was pared by 1 base and J by 5 bases, with 6 bases between. The CDR3 is 13 amino acids. Germline V lookup: CDR1 SGHAT, CDR2 FQNNGV. CDR3 loop: CASSLGGENIQYF. The CDR3 bases are TGTGCCAGCAGCTTAGGAGGTGAAAACATTCAGTACTTC.

In this sample, this clonotype turned up many times. V is TRBV3-1 and J is TRBJ1-2, with D perhaps matching TRBD1 (5 bases). The CDR3 spans 13 residues. Germline loops: CDR1 LGHDT, CDR2 YNNKEL (reference sequence). V lost 1 base to trimming and J lost 3 bases, with 6 bases between them. As DNA, the CDR3 is TGTGCCAGCAGCCAAGCAGGGCACTATGGCTACACCTTC. It codes for CASSQAGHYGYTF.

This clonotype was detected many times. This chain uses TRBV12-5 with TRBJ2-7; 7 bases are a match to TRBD2. Germline V gives CDR1 LGHNT, CDR2 FRNRAP. This CDR3 is built from 14 residues. The V segment lost 3 bases and the J segment 2 bases; nucleotides outside the gene matches: 4. Here the CDR3 reads CASGLSAGAYEQYF. In nucleotides, the CDR3 is TGTGCTAGTGGTTTATCCGCGGGGGCCTACGAGCAGTACTTC.